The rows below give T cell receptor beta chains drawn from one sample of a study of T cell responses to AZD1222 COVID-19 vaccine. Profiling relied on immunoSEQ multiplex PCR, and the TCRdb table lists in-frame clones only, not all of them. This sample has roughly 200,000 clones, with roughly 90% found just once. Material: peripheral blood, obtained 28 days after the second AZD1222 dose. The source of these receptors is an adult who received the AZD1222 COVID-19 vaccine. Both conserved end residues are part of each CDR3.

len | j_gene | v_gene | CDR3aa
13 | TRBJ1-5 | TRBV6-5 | CASSPGGDQPQHF
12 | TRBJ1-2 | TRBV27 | CASSAGLYGYTF
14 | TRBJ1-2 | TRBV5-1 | CASSVGPKNYGYTF
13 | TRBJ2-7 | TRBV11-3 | CASSPGEAYEQYF
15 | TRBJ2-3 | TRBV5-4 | CVSTSGGAHTDTQYF
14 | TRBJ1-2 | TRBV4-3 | CASSADGANYGYTF
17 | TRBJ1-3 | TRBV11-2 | CASSLSGFLFSGNTIYF
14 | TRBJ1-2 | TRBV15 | CATSRELDSYGYTF
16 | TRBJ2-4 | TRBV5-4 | CASSSDPILAKNIQYF
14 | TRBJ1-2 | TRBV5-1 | CASSPGTQAGGYTF
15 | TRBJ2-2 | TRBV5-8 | CASSFQGRITGELFF
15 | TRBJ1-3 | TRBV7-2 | CASSLRTGYGNTIYF
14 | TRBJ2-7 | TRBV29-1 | CSAWTGQRVSEQYF
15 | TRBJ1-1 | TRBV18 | CASSPRLNWNTEAFF
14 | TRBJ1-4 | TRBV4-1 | CASSQDYTGDRLFF
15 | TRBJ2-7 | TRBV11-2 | CASSLTRDSMSEQYF
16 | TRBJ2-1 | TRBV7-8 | CASSLRGVQGAAEQFF
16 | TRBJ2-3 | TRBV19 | CASSSHSRSGTDTQYF
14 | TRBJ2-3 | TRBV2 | CASTRDSPPDTQYF
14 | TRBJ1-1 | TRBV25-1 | CASSETRRNTEAFF
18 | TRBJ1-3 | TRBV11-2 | CASSLAVWDRRGGNTIYF
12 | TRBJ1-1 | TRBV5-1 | CASSLYGTEAFF
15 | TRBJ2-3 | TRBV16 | CASSQGGRSTDTQYF
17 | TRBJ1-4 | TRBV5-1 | CASSFGTVDPSNEKLFF
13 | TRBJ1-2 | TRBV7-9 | CASSLGQGDGYTF
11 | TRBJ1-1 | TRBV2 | CASSRTDVAFF
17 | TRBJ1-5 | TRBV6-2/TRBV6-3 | CASSKGPYGGGNQPQHF
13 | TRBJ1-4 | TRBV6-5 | CASSRDIGEKLFF
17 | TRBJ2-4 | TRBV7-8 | CASSLAGLSGGKNIQYF
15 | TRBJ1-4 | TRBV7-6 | CASSPSSLAWGKLFF
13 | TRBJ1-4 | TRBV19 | CASSISGNEKLFF
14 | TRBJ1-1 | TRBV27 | CASSTGRRNTEAFF
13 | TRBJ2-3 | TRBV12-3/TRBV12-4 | CASNPGGGYTQYF
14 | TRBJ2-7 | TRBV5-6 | CASSSGTGWYEQYF
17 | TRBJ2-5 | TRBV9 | CASSVGTSGRAWETQYF
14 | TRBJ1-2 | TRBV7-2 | CASSPRGHFYGYTF
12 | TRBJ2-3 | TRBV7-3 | CASSRGTDTQYF
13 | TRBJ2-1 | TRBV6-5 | CASSPTVAGGLFF
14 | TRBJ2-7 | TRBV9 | CASSVGGGGYEQYF
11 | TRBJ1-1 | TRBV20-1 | CSPGVNTEAFF
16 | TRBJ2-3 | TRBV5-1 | CASRPLPQGGTDTQYF
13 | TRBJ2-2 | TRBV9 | CASSVDLGGELFF
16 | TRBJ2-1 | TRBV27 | CASSTRALAPYNEQFF
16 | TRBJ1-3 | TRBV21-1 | CASSKEDSHSGNTIYF
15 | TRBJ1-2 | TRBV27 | CASSLDPAGRYGYTF
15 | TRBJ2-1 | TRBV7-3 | CASSQGLAGVHEQFF
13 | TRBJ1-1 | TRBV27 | CASSFSRNTEAFF
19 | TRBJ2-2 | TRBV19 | CASSIIAGFMGPNTGELFF
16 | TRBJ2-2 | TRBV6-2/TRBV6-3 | CASSPGLAVYTGELFF
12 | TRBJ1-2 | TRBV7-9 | CASSPNNYGYTF
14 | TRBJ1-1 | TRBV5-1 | CASSGGTGRTEAFF
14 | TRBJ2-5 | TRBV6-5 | CASSPGLAGETQYF
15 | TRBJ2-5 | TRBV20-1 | CSASVRGGSKETQYF
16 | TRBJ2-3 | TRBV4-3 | CASSQDAEGSRDTQYF
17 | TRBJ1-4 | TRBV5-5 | CASSSMTGATTNEKLFF
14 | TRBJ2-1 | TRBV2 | CASSDLAGLNEQFF
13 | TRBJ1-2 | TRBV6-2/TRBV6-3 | CASTPWANYGYTF